This entry describes one T cell receptor (beta chain). The sample comes from a study of T cells in Graves' hyperthyroidism and ophthalmopathy. Across the whole study: It was at initial diagnosis, before any treatment, that peripheral blood was collected.

V was pared by 2 bases and J by 5 bases, with 13 bases between. From germline, CDR1 is KGHSH and CDR2 LQKENI. The CDR3 contains 15 residues. From RNA transcripts, TCR beta CDR3 regions were amplified. Initially, a first-round RT-PCR of the TCR CDR3 employed the HTBI primer set. MiXCR was run by TCRdb on the multiplex PCR reads, yielding one entry per CDR3 protein. The table shows a few hundred thousand distinct CDR3 sequences, with around 15% occurring only once. The chain combines TRBV18 with TRBJ2-1; the D gene could be TRBD1 or TRBD2 (6 bases each). Source material: blood. The receptor comes from a woman aged 45-60 years with Graves' hyperthyroidism that later progressed to Graves' ophthalmopathy. The DNA for the CDR3 is TGTGCCAGCTCACCAGGGGGCGGGACCAACAATGAGCAGTTCTTC. This codes for CASSPGGGTNNEQFF.